This T cell receptor beta chain is drawn from a study of PD-1 blockade in classical Hodgkin lymphoma. Study-level results: Patients with a complete response exhibited baseline diversity comparable to newly diagnosed patients. It was CD4+ TCR diversity, not CD8+, that rose significantly by C4D1.

There was relapse after autologous stem cell transplantation in every patient, and there was variation in brentuximab vedotin exposure. The patients, who had relapsed/refractory classical Hodgkin lymphoma, achieved best responses of complete response, partial response or progressive disease. The germline V gene encodes CDR1 SGDLS and CDR2 YYNGEE. CDR3 size: 14 residues. The V gene lost 0 bases and the J gene lost 9 bases, with 13 bases spanning the gap. The protocol was immunoSEQ multiplex PCR, while the TCRdb copy is restricted to in-frame clones and leaves out a portion. Altogether some 41,000 clones are present, 70% to 90% being singletons, with the ten largest covering approximately 5.7%. This clone was seen once. The antigen is undetermined.

The J gene is TRBJ2-1, the V gene TRBV9; D is perhaps TRBD1 (6 bases). This clonotype originated in a human donor with classical Hodgkin lymphoma. The sequencing here drew on peripheral blood mononuclear cells (PBMCs), taken before the second cycle of nivolumab. CDR3 loop: CASSVGGPRGEQFF. In DNA, the CDR3 is TGTGCCAGCAGCGTAGGGGGGCCCCGTGGTGAGCAGTTCTTC. Full variable domain (remainder filled in from reference TRBV9 and TRBJ2-1): DSGVTQTPKHLITATGQRVTLRCSPRSGDLSVYWYQQSLDQGLQFLIQYYNGEERAKGNILERFSAQQFPDLHSELNLSSLELGDSALYFCASSVGGPRGEQFFGPGTRLTVL.